This TCR beta chain was recovered during a study of blood T cell repertoires in COVID-19. The data were produced by immunoSEQ multiplex PCR, yet TCRdb's version contains in-frame clones alone and is incomplete. The repertoire holds roughly 65,000 clones, with 75% to 90% as singletons. Germline V gene sequence: CDR1 LNHDA, CDR2 SQIVND (reference sequence). This CDR3 contains 15 residues. Trimming at V came to 4 bases and at J to 4 bases, leaving 6 bases not matched to a gene. This clonotype originated in a woman older than 75 with active or convalescent COVID-19. The specimen sequenced was peripheral blood. The chain recombines TRBV19 with TRBJ1-5; 8 positions agree with TRBD1. As DNA, the CDR3 is TGTGCCAGTAGTAGGTCAGGGGGCACAAATCAGCCCCAGCATTTT. Translated: CASSRSGGTNQPQHF.